This T cell receptor beta chain was retrieved from a study of blood T cell repertoires in COVID-19. CDR1 and CDR2 (germline): SQVTM, ANQGSEA. The CDR3 has 13 amino acids. The V gene lost 7 bases and the J gene lost 0 bases, with 12 bases spanning the gap. Participants came from 24 US areas, aged about 18 to 89 years. Produced via immunoSEQ multiplex PCR; TCRdb's table is partial and in-frame only. The sample records 250,000 to 400,000 clones, about 85% being singletons. This receptor was taken from a woman aged 25 to 39 who had been exposed to COVID-19. This chain links TRBV29-1 with TRBJ1-1; D remains unclear. The source material was PBMCs or T cells enriched from blood (not recorded which). CDR3 region: CSATRPVNTEAFF. CDR3 bases: TGCAGCGCAACACGTCCCGTGAACACTGAAGCTTTCTTT.